This is a list of T cell receptor beta chains from one sample in a study of T cells in Graves' hyperthyroidism and ophthalmopathy. Each CDR3 protein is one row after TCRdb ran MiXCR on the multiplex PCR reads. This sample has some 570,000 distinct CDR3 sequences, with around 14% found just once. Sequencing used blood. All receptors come from a young woman with Graves' ophthalmopathy. Both conserved end residues are trimmed from each CDR3.

j_gene: TRBJ2-5; v_gene: TRBV10-3; CDR3aa: AISESVGKETQY
j_gene: TRBJ1-6; v_gene: TRBV9; CDR3aa: ASSVEVGMLSPLH
j_gene: TRBJ2-7; v_gene: TRBV4-2; CDR3aa: ASSQVGTSWYEQY
j_gene: TRBJ2-7; v_gene: TRBV12-3/TRBV12-4; CDR3aa: ASSFVSGTGAYEQY
j_gene: TRBJ1-1; v_gene: TRBV29-1; CDR3aa: SLVRGGVF
j_gene: TRBJ2-7; v_gene: TRBV7-9; CDR3aa: ASRAGLEHEQY
j_gene: TRBJ1-2; v_gene: TRBV29-1; CDR3aa: SVASMTGSRGYT
j_gene: TRBJ2-3; v_gene: TRBV7-9; CDR3aa: ASSAAGAGTDTQY
j_gene: TRBJ2-2; v_gene: TRBV30; CDR3aa: AWFWAGELF
j_gene: TRBJ2-1; v_gene: TRBV20-1; CDR3aa: SARATGGWNEQF
j_gene: TRBJ2-1; v_gene: TRBV7-9; CDR3aa: ASSQTGRSSYNEQF
j_gene: TRBJ1-1; v_gene: TRBV7-3; CDR3aa: ASSNRGGDTEAF
j_gene: TRBJ2-1; v_gene: TRBV12-3/TRBV12-4; CDR3aa: ASSLAVFNEQF
j_gene: TRBJ2-7; v_gene: TRBV7-9; CDR3aa: ASSSLGQDREQY
j_gene: TRBJ1-6; v_gene: TRBV6-2/TRBV6-3; CDR3aa: ASSFGQPYNSPLH
j_gene: TRBJ1-2; v_gene: TRBV28; CDR3aa: ASSPGQINYGYT
j_gene: TRBJ2-5; v_gene: TRBV6-1; CDR3aa: ASRHVRGDLQETQY
j_gene: TRBJ2-4; v_gene: TRBV6-1; CDR3aa: ASHNTGLAKNIQY
j_gene: TRBJ1-5; v_gene: TRBV24-1; CDR3aa: ATSDSQGYGQPQH
j_gene: TRBJ2-1; v_gene: TRBV27; CDR3aa: ASVAALGYNEQF
j_gene: TRBJ2-7; v_gene: TRBV7-8; CDR3aa: ASSREPSSGEQY
j_gene: TRBJ1-2; v_gene: TRBV11-2; CDR3aa: ASSPRNNYGYT
j_gene: TRBJ2-7; v_gene: TRBV5-6; CDR3aa: ASSLGSRQPYEQY
j_gene: TRBJ1-2; v_gene: TRBV30; CDR3aa: AWSAVGGQGDYGYT
j_gene: TRBJ1-2; v_gene: TRBV7-9; CDR3aa: ASSLFSGDGYT
j_gene: TRBJ2-1; v_gene: TRBV20-1; CDR3aa: SARVRGASYNEQF